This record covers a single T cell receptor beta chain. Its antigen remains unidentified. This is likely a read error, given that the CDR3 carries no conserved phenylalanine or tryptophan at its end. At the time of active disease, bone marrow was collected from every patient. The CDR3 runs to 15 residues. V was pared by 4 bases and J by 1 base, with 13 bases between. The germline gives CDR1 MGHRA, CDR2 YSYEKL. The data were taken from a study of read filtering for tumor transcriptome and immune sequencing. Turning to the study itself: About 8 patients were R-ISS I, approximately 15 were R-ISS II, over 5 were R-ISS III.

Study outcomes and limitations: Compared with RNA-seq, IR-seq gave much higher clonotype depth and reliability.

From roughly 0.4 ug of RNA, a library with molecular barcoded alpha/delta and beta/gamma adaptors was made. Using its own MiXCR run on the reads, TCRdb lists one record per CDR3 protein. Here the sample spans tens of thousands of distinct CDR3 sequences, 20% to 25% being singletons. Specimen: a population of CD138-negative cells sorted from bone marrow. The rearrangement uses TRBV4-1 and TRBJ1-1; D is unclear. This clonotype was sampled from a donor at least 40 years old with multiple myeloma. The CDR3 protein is CASSPLGIENTEAFS. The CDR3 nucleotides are TGCGCCAGCAGCCCCTTAGGTATTGAGAACACTGAAGCTTTCTCT.